Listed below are T cell receptor beta chains from one sample, sequenced in a study of T cells after posttransplantation cyclophosphamide. Repertoires were generated with immunoSEQ multiplex PCR, while TCRdb's copy carries only in-frame clones and drops some. Found here are tens of thousands of clones, no singletons; the ten largest cover around 2.1%. Sequenced material: PBMCs. The receptors were sampled from a man aged 40-55 years in good health, CMV-negative, and a related stem cell transplant donor. Each CDR3 is given with its conserved first and last residue. Fields, in order: V gene, D gene, clone size, J gene, CDR3 DNA, CDR3 protein. The D gene is left open where the match is weak. Rows may omit the clone size; those that give it use once, few, many or a size class.

>TRBV27|-|-|TRBJ1-5
TGTGCCAGCAGTCGCACCTATAGCAATCAGCCCCAGCATTTT
CASSRTYSNQPQHF
>TRBV2|-|many|TRBJ2-3
TGTGCCAGCAACCGGGACTCCACAGATACGCAGTATTTT
CASNRDSTDTQYF
>TRBV5-4|TRBD2|many|TRBJ2-1
TGTGCCAGCAGCCAGATAGCGGGAGCAGCCTCCTACAATGAGCAGTTCTTC
CASSQIAGAASYNEQFF
>TRBV29-1|-|many|TRBJ2-2
TGCAGCGTGGGGGGAACCGGGGAGCTGTTTTTT
CSVGGTGELFF
>TRBV7-2|TRBD2|-|TRBJ2-3
TGTGCCAGCAGCTTAGGTTTAGCGGGAGGGACAGATACGCAGTATTTT
CASSLGLAGGTDTQYF
>TRBV29-1|-|-|TRBJ2-5
TGCAGCGTTGAGGGAGTGGGAGAGACCCAGTACTTC
CSVEGVGETQYF
>TRBV5-1|-|few|TRBJ2-1
TGCGCCAGTAGCGGGGGACAGGGGTTGGAGAATGAGCAGTTCTTC
CASSGGQGLENEQFF
>TRBV25-1|TRBD1|many|TRBJ1-6
TGTGCCAGCAAGCAACAGGGGGATATGGGGCCCCTCCACTTT
CASKQQGDMGPLHF
>TRBV7-3|-|many|TRBJ2-6
TGTGCCAGCAGCTTATATGGCGGCTCTGGGGCCAACGTCCTGACTTTC
CASSLYGGSGANVLTF
>TRBV7-9|-|many|TRBJ1-4
TGTGCCAGCAGCTTAGGGGAGGGAGCAACTAATGAAAAACTGTTTTTT
CASSLGEGATNEKLFF
>TRBV10-1|TRBD1|-|TRBJ2-4
TGCGCCAGCAGTCCCTGGACAGGGAGCATTCAGTACTTC
CASSPWTGSIQYF
>TRBV15|TRBD1|few|TRBJ2-3
TGTGCCACCAGCAGAGACCCAGGGGGAACGCAGTATTTT
CATSRDPGGTQYF
>TRBV4-1|-|many|TRBJ2-3
TGCGCCAGCAGCCAAGGACTAGACACAGATACGCAGTATTTT
CASSQGLDTDTQYF
>TRBV19|TRBD1|many|TRBJ2-1
TGTGCCAGTAGTTCCCGGGACAGCTCCTACAATGAGCAGTTCTTC
CASSSRDSSYNEQFF
>TRBV27|-|many|TRBJ1-1
TGTGCCAGCAGTTTGGTGAGGAACACTGAAGCTTTCTTT
CASSLVRNTEAFF
>TRBV18|TRBD1|few|TRBJ1-2
TGTGCCAGCTCACCACCTTCTGGGACAGCTAACTATGGCTACACCTTC
CASSPPSGTANYGYTF
>TRBV7-9|-|many|TRBJ1-1
TGTGCCAGCAGCTTGTCGGGGAAGAACACTGAAGCTTTCTTT
CASSLSGKNTEAFF
>TRBV19|TRBD2|many|TRBJ2-1
TGTGCCAGTAGTAAAAGGACTAGCGGGAGGGCCTTATACAATGAGCAGTTCTTC
CASSKRTSGRALYNEQFF
>TRBV6-5|-|many|TRBJ1-4
TGTGCCAGCAGTCAACAGGGTGGCGAAAAACTGTTTTTT
CASSQQGGEKLFF
>TRBV14|-|many|TRBJ1-1
TGTGCCAGCAGCCAAGTTAGAAGCGTGAACACTGAAGCTTTCTTT
CASSQVRSVNTEAFF
>TRBV5-4|-|many|TRBJ2-4
TGTGCCAGCAGCCCCTCAGGAGCCAAAAACATTCAGTACTTC
CASSPSGAKNIQYF